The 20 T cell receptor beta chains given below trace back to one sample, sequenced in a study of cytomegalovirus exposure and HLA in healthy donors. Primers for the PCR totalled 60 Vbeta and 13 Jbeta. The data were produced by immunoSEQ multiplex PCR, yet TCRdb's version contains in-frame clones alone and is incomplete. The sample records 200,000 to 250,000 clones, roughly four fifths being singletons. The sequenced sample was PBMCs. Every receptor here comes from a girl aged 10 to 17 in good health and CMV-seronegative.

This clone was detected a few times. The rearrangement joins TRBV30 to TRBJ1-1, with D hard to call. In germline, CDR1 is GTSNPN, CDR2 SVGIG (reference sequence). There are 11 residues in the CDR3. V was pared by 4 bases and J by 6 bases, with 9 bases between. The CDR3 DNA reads TGTGCCTGGACGTTTGGGCCTGAAGCTTTCTTT. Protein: CAWTFGPEAFF.

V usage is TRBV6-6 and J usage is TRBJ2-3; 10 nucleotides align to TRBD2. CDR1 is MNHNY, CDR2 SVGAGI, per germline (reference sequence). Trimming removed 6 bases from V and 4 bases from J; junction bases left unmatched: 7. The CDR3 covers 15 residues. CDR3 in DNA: TGTGCCAGCAGACCCAGCGGGAGGGGTGCAGATACGCAGTATTTT. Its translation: CASRPSGRGADTQYF.

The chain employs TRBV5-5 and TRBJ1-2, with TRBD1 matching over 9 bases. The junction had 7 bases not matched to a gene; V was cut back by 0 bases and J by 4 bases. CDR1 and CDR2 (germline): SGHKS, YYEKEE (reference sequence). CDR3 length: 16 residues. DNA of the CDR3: TGTGCCAGCAGCTTGGGCGGGGGACAGGGTGCCTATGGCTACACCTTC. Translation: CASSLGGGQGAYGYTF. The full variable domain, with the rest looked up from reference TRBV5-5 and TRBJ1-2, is DAGVTQSPTHLIKTRGQQVTLRCSPISGHKSVSWYQQVLGQGPQFIFQYYEKEERGRGNFPDRFSARQFPNYSSELNVNALLLGDSALYLCASSLGGGQGAYGYTFGSGTRLTVV.

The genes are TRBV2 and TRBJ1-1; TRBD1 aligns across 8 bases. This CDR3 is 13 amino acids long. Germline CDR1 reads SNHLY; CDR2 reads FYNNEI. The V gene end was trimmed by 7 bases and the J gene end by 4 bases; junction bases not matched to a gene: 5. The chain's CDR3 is CASILQGGTEAFF. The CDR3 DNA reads TGTGCCAGCATTTTACAGGGGGGCACTGAAGCTTTCTTT.

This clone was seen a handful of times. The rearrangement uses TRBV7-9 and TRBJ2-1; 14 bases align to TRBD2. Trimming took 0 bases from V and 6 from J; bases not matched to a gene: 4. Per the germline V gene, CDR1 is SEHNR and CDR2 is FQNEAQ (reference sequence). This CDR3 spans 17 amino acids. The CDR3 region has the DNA TGTGCCAGCAGCTTAGCCCTGACTAGCGGGAGGGCCAATGAGCAGTTCTTC. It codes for CASSLALTSGRANEQFF.

The CDR3 loop is CASSLTVRPPFGNGNTIYF. The CDR3 DNA reads TGTGCCAGCAGTTTAACGGTCAGGCCCCCATTCGGAAATGGAAACACCATATATTTT. V is TRBV28 and J is TRBJ1-3, with unresolved D. CDR3 size: 19 residues. In germline, CDR1 is MDHEN, CDR2 SYDVKM. V was pared by 2 bases and J by 3 bases, with 23 bases between.

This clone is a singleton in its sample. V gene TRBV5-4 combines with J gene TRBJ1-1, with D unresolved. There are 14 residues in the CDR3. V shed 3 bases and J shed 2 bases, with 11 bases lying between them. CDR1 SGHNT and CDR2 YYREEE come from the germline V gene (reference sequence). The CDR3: CASSSPRVNTEAFF. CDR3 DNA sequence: TGTGCCAGCAGCTCTCCGAGGGTTAACACTGAAGCTTTCTTT. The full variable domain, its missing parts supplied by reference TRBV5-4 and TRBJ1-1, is ETGVTQSPTHLIKTRGQQVTLRCSSQSGHNTVSWYQQALGQGPQFIFQYYREEENGRGNFPPRFSGLQFPNYSSELNVNALELDDSALYLCASSSPRVNTEAFFGQGTRLTVV.

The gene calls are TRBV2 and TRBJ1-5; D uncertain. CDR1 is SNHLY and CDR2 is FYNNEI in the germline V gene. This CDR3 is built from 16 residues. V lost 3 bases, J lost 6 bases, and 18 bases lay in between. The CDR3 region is CASSETRHQIPQPQHF. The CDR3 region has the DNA TGTGCCAGCAGTGAGACCAGACACCAGATCCCTCAGCCCCAGCATTTT.

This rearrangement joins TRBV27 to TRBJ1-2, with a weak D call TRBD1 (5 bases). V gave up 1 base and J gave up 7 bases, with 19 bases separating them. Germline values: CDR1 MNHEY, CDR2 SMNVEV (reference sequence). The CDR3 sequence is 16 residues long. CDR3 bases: TGTGCCAGCAGTTTATTTCGGGGGGACGGAACTAGTGGCTACACCTTC. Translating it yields CASSLFRGDGTSGYTF.

The CDR3 sequence: CASRLEGTGQQETQYF. CDR3 DNA sequence: TGTGCAAGTCGCTTAGAGGGGACAGGGCAACAAGAGACCCAGTACTTC. The genes are TRBV12-2 and TRBJ2-5; the table calls TRBD1, which could not be checked here. TRBV12-2 has pseudogene status. The CDR3 extends over 16 amino acids.

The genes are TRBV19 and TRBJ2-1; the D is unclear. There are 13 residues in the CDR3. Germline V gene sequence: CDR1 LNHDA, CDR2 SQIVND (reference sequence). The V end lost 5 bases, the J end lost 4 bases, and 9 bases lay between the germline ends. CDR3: CASSLGTYNEQFF. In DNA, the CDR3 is TGTGCCAGTAGTCTAGGCACTTACAATGAGCAGTTCTTC.

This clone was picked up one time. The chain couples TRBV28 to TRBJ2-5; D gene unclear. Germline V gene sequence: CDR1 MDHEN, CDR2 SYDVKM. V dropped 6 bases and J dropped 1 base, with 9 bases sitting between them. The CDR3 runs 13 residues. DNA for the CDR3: TGTGCCAGCAGGGAGAATTTCCAAGAGACCCAGTACTTC. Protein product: CASRENFQETQYF.

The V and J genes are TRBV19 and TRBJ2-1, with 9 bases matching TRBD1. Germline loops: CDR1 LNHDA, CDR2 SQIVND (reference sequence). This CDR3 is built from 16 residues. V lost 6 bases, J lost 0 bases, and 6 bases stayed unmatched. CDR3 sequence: CASRRRQGVSYNEQFF. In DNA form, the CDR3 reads TGTGCCAGTAGAAGGAGACAGGGGGTCTCCTACAATGAGCAGTTCTTC.

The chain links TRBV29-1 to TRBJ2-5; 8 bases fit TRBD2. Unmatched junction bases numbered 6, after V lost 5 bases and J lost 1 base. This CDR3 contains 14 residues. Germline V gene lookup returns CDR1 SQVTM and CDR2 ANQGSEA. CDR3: CSVQREFLQETQYF. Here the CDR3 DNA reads TGCAGCGTTCAGCGGGAGTTTCTCCAAGAGACCCAGTACTTC.

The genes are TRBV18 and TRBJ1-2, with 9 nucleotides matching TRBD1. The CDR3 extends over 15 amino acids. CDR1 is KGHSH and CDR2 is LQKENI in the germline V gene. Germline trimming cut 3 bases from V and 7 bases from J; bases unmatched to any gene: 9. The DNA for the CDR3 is TGTGCCAGCTCACCCGGTACAGGGGGCGCATCTGGCTACACCTTC. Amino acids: CASSPGTGGASGYTF.

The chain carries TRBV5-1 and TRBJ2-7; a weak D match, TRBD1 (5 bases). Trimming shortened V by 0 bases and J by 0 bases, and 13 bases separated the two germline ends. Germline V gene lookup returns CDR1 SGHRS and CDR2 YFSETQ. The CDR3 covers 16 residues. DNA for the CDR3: TGCGCCAGCAGCTTGGCCACAGGTTTCAGCTCCTACGAGCAGTACTTC. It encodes CASSLATGFSSYEQYF.

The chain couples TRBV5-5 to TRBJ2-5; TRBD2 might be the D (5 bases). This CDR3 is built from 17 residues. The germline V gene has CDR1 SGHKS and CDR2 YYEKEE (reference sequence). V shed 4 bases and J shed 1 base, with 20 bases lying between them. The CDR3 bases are TGTGCCAGCAGCCTGGATCGTTTTTCCGCGGGCCAAGAGACCCAGTACTTC. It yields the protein CASSLDRFSAGQETQYF.

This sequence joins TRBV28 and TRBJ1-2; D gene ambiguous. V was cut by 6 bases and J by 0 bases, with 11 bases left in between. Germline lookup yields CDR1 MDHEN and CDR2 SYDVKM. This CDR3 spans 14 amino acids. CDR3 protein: CASSPETTNYGYTF. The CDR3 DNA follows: TGTGCCAGCAGCCCCGAAACAACTAACTATGGCTACACCTTC.

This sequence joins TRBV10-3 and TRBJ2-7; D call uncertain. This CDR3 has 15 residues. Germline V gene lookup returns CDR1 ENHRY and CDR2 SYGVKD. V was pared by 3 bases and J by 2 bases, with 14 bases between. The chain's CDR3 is CAISDLATPTYEQYF. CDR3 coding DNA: TGTGCCATCAGTGACCTGGCCACCCCAACCTACGAGCAGTACTTC.

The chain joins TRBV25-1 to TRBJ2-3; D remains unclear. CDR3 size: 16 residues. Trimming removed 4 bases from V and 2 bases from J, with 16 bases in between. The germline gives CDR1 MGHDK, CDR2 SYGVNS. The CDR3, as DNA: TGTGCCAGCAGTGGTGAGACACAACCTACCACAGATACGCAGTATTTT. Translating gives CASSGETQPTTDTQYF.